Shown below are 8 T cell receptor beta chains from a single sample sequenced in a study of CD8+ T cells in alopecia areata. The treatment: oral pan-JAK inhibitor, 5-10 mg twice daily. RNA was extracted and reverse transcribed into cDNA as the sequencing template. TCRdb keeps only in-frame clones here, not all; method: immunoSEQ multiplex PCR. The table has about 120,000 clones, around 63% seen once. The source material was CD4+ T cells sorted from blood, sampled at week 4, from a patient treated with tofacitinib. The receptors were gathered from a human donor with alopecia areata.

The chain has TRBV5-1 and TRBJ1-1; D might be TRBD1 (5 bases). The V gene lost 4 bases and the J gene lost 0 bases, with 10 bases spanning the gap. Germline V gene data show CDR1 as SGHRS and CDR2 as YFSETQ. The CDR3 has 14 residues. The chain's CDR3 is CASSPGDVNTEAFF. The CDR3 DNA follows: TGCGCCAGCAGCCCGGGGGATGTGAACACTGAAGCTTTCTTT. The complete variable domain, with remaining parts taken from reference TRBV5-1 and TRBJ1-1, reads KAGVTQTPRYLIKTRGQQVTLSCSPISGHRSVSWYQQTPGQGLQFLFEYFSETQRNKGNFPGRFSGRQFSNSRSEMNVSTLELGDSALYLCASSPGDVNTEAFFGQGTRLTVV.

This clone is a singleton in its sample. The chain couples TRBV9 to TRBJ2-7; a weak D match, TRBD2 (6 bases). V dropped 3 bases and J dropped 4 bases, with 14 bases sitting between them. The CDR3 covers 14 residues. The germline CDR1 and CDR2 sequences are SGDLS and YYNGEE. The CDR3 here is CASSAGTGRYEQYF. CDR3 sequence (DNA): TGTGCCAGCAGCGCAGGAACGGGGAGGTACGAGCAGTACTTC.

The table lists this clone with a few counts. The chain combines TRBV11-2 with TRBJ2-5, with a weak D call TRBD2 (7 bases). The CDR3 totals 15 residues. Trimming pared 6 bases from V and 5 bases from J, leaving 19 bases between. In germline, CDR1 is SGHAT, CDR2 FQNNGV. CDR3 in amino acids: CASSTAGGRGETQYF. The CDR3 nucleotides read TGTGCCAGCAGTACCGCCGGGGGGCGAGGGGAGACCCAGTACTTC. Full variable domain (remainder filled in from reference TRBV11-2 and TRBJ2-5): EAGVAQSPRYKIIEKRQSVAFWCNPISGHATLYWYQQILGQGPKLLIQFQNNGVVDDSQLPKDRFSAERLKGVDSTLKIQPAKLEDSAVYLCASSTAGGRGETQYFGPGTRLLVL.

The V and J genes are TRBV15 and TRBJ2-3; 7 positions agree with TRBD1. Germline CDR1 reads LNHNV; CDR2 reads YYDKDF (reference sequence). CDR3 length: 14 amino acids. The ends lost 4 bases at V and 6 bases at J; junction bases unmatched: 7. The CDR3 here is CATSKRDRSDTQYF. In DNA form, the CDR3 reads TGTGCCACCAGCAAAAGGGACAGATCGGATACGCAGTATTTT.

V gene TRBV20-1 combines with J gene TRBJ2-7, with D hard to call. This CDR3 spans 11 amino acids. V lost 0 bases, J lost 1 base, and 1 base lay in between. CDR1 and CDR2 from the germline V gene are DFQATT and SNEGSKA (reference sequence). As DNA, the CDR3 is TGCAGTGCTAGAGAATCCTACGAGCAGTACTTC. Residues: CSARESYEQYF.

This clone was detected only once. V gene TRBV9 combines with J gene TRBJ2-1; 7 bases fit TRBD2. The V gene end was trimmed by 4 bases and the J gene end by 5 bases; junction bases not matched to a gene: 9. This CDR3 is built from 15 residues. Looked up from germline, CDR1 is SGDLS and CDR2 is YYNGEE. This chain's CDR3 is CASSPAGDYHNEQFF. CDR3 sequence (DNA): TGTGCCAGCAGCCCAGCCGGGGACTACCACAATGAGCAGTTCTTC.

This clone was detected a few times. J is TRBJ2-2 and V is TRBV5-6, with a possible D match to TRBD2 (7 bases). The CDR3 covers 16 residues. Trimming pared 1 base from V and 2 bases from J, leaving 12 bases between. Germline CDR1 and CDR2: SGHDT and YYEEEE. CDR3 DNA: TGTGCCAGCAGCTTGCGGGCGGGGGCCAACACCGGGGAGCTGTTTTTT. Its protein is CASSLRAGANTGELFF.

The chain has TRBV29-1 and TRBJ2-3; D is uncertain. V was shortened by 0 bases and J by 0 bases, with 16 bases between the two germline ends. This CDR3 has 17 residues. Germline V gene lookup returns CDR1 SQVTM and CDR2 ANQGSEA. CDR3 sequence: CSVEDLRMTSSTDTQYF. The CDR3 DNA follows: TGCAGCGTTGAAGATCTGCGTATGACTTCAAGCACAGATACGCAGTATTTT.